The present entry profiles one T cell receptor (beta chain) with its context. Its antigen is still unknown. This sample is drawn from a study of T cell responses to AZD1222 COVID-19 vaccine. The study's findings and limits: Spike-wide vaccine-associated CD4 TCRs dominated at 160-218 and 743-854.

The CDR3 consists of 14 residues. Germline V gives CDR1 MDHEN, CDR2 SYDVKM. Trimming shortened V by 5 bases and J by 9 bases, and 19 bases separated the two germline ends. Profiling relied on immunoSEQ multiplex PCR, and the TCRdb table lists in-frame clones only, not all of them. The data contain approximately 110,000 clones, nearly 90% of them seen just once; the ten biggest clones take up 2% to 3%. The chain employs TRBV28 and TRBJ1-1; TRBD1 is a possible D gene (5 bases). This TCR was sampled from an adult who received the AZD1222 COVID-19 vaccine. Here the sequenced sample was peripheral blood, taken 28 days after the second AZD1222 dose. The CDR3 loop is CASSGIRGLGKAFF. CDR3 DNA: TGTGCCAGCAGTGGGATACGGGGCCTGGGGAAAGCTTTCTTT.